This T cell receptor beta chain derives from a study of shared clonotypes between healthy human individuals. Study-level findings and limits: The researchers took only blood, and tissue repertoires probably look different. At large depth, rarefaction still showed sorted-subset sequencing to be incomplete.

On this clone itself: Antigen specificity is unknown.

Produced via immunoSEQ multiplex PCR; TCRdb's table is partial and in-frame only. The sample records about 2.3 million clones, approximately 95% being singletons. The germline V gene has CDR1 KGHSH and CDR2 LQKENI. Trimming cost V 3 bases and J 4 bases; bases outside gene matches: 5. The length of the CDR3 is 15 residues. The source is a man aged 18 to 30 in good health. Some clones in this sample may be carry-over from other donors' samples. Sequenced: naive CD4+ T cells from PBMCs. Subset given: CD45RA+ positively selected. The chain recombines TRBV18 with TRBJ1-1; TRBD1 matches 10 bases. The CDR3 here is CASSPRQGAPTEAFF. Written as DNA, the CDR3 is TGTGCCAGCTCACCTAGACAGGGGGCCCCCACTGAAGCTTTCTTT.